Described below is a single T cell receptor (beta chain) sequence and its context. Its antigen is as yet unknown. PCR was performed using 60 Vbeta and 13 Jbeta primers. The method was immunoSEQ multiplex PCR; TCRdb's version includes in-frame clones alone and lacks a portion of them. The sample includes 120,000 to 150,000 clones, under 90% of them seen just once. The record originates from a study of cytomegalovirus exposure and HLA in healthy donors. General study points: In a later analysis, CMV-associated beta chains were mostly HLA-associated, it appeared. The study listed roughly 150 cytomegalovirus-associated TCR beta chains.

Trimming cost V 2 bases and J 3 bases, with 13 bases left between them. CDR1 is GTSNPN and CDR2 is SVGIG in the germline V gene (reference sequence). This CDR3 has 14 residues. The TCR sequence derives from a boy under 10 years old in good health and CMV-seronegative. The chain is built from TRBV30 and TRBJ1-1; tentative D call: TRBD1 (6 bases). Sequencing input: PBMCs. CDR3 protein: CAWSFVRTDTEAFF. In DNA, the CDR3 is TGTGCCTGGAGTTTTGTCCGGACAGACACTGAAGCTTTCTTT.